This T cell receptor (beta chain) was identified during a study of shared clonotypes between healthy human individuals. The study, taken as a whole, reports: Few donors limited the genetic and exposure-history diversity represented. Blood alone was sampled, and tissue repertoires likely differ.

In the original analysis: Filtering differed since immunoSEQ provided only junctions, with no quality scores. The repertoire was sequenced with immunoSEQ multiplex PCR; TCRdb's copy has only in-frame clones and lacks some. V and J calls and clone size are given by that table; D and trimming were obtained from the DNA. The sample has roughly 2,000,000 clones, about 95% seen once. The naive CD8 subset, CD45RO-negative cells positively selected for CCR7, excluded terminally differentiated effector memory CD45RA+ cells. As concerns this clone: Antigen: not known.

The sample taken for sequencing was naive CD8+ T cells sorted from blood. The receptor's source is a man younger than 30 in good health.

CDR3 sequence reads: CASRPSGHYEQYF. DNA of the CDR3: TGTGCCAGCCGCCCTTCGGGGCACTACGAGCAGTACTTC. V usage is TRBV2 and J usage is TRBJ2-7; possibly TRBD1 or TRBD2 for D (5 bases each). Germline V gene sequence: CDR1 SNHLY, CDR2 FYNNEI. The V end lost 8 bases, the J end lost 3 bases, and 14 bases lay between the germline ends. This CDR3 is built from 13 residues.